This is a list of T cell receptor beta chains from one sample in a study of graft-versus-host responses after intestinal transplantation. This table comes from immunoSEQ multiplex PCR, and its TCRdb copy is limited to in-frame clones, with some not included. Of under 75,000 clones listed, roughly 89% are singletons. Sequencing was performed on ileum tissue, taken less than 400 days after transplant. The origin of the receptors is a human patient who received an intestinal transplant, so some T cells may come from the graft donor. The CDR3 runs from the conserved cysteine through the conserved F or W. Fields, in order: CDR3 protein, CDR3 DNA, J gene, CDR3 length, D gene, clone size, V gene. D genes are given only for firm matches. The size entry is marked missing in some rows and otherwise reads once, few, many or a size class.

CASSLHPGTVNTEAFF	TGTGCCAGCAGTCTCCACCCCGGGACGGTGAACACTGAAGCTTTCTTT	TRBJ1-1	16	.	.	TRBV9
CASSQEPNTGELFF	TGCGCCAGCAGCCAAGAGCCGAACACCGGGGAGCTGTTTTTT	TRBJ2-2	14	.	.	TRBV4-1
CASSRDSGQGFLWEGYTF	TGTGCCAGCAGCCGAGACTCGGGACAGGGATTTCTATGGGAGGGCTACACCTTC	TRBJ1-2	18	TRBD1	.	TRBV4-2
CASSDWGRTVSTDTQYF	TGTGCCAGCAGTGATTGGGGGCGGACAGTCTCCACAGATACGCAGTATTTT	TRBJ2-3	17	.	.	TRBV25-1
CASSKAIGWDRAHGYTF	TGTGCCAGCAGCAAAGCGATAGGTTGGGACAGGGCACACGGCTACACCTTC	TRBJ1-2	17	.	.	TRBV21-1
CASSHRGVSYNEQFF	TGCGCCAGCAGCCACAGGGGGGTCTCCTACAATGAGCAGTTCTTC	TRBJ2-1	15	.	.	TRBV4-1
CASRTGTGDLYEQYF	TGTGCCAGCAGAACGGGGACAGGGGACCTCTACGAGCAGTACTTC	TRBJ2-7	15	TRBD1	.	TRBV2
CASALGFGNTIYF	TGTGCCAGCGCGCTGGGGTTCGGAAACACCATATATTTT	TRBJ1-3	13	.	once	TRBV7-3
CASSLGAGGTYEQYF	TGTGCCAGCAGCTTAGGGGCAGGGGGCACTTACGAGCAGTACTTC	TRBJ2-7	15	TRBD1	.	TRBV7-3
CASSPLWSPLHF	TGTGCCAGCAGTCCATTATGGTCACCCCTCCACTTT	TRBJ1-6	12	.	once	TRBV6-5
CASSLGPLNEQFF	TGTGCCAGCAGTTTAGGGCCCCTCAATGAGCAGTTCTTC	TRBJ2-1	13	.	.	TRBV27
CASSLWGNIQYF	TGTGCCAGCAGCTTATGGGGGAACATTCAGTACTTC	TRBJ2-4	12	.	once	TRBV7-9
CASSFPSQTGKAYEQYF	TGCGCCAGCAGCTTCCCCTCACAGACAGGGAAGGCCTACGAGCAGTACTTC	TRBJ2-7	17	TRBD1	.	TRBV5-1
CASSLGQRNQPQHF	TGCGCCAGCAGCTTGGGACAGAGGAATCAGCCCCAGCATTTT	TRBJ1-5	14	.	once	TRBV5-1